The 4 T cell receptor beta chains listed next were all sequenced from one sample in a study of T-cell reconstitution after alpha-beta-depleted transplantation in children. Unique molecular identifiers were incorporated into the prepared TCRbeta library. Each CDR3 protein is one row after TCRdb ran MiXCR on the PCR reads. This sample has 260,000 or so distinct CDR3 sequences, with about 12% found just once. The specimen was PBMCs from the stem cell graft donor, collected from the stem cell graft. These receptors all come from a human donor who donated a stem cell graft to a child with acute lymphoblastic leukemia.

This clonotype was observed at least ten times. This sequence joins TRBV20-1 and TRBJ2-3, with 8 nucleotides matching TRBD2. Unmatched junction bases numbered 13, after V lost 5 bases and J lost 3 bases. The CDR3 is 16 residues long. In germline, CDR1 is DFQATT, CDR2 SNEGSKA (reference sequence). In DNA, the CDR3 is TGCAGTGCTCCCGTCGGTCGGGAGGGCCGGACAGATACGCAGTATTTT. This sequence encodes CSAPVGREGRTDTQYF.

The table lists this clonotype with a few counts. The chain carries TRBV27 and TRBJ2-7, with a tentative D call TRBD1 (5 bases). Germline V gene lookup returns CDR1 MNHEY and CDR2 SMNVEV (reference sequence). The length of the CDR3 is 15 residues. Trimming stripped 1 base from V and 0 bases from J, with 10 bases between. In DNA form, the CDR3 reads TGTGCCAGCAGTTTATGGCAGGGAAGCTCCTACGAGCAGTACTTC. This sequence encodes CASSLWQGSSYEQYF.

This clonotype was observed at least ten times. The V call is TRBV7-3, the J call TRBJ2-3; TRBD2 aligns across 11 bases. CDR3 length: 14 amino acids. Trimming at V came to 2 bases and at J to 7 bases, leaving 2 bases not matched to a gene. Germline CDR1 reads SGHTA; CDR2 reads FQGTGA. The CDR3 DNA follows: TGTGCCAGCAGCTTAGGGACTAGCGGAAATACGCAGTATTTT. Translation gives CASSLGTSGNTQYF.

The chain recombines TRBV20-1 with TRBJ2-3, with D unresolved. CDR3 size: 12 residues. CDR1 DFQATT and CDR2 SNEGSKA come from the germline V gene (reference sequence). Trimming pared 3 bases from V and 3 bases from J, leaving 7 bases between. CDR3 nucleotide sequence: TGCAGTGCTAGGACTGGGACAGATACGCAGTATTTT. This translates into CSARTGTDTQYF.